Below, one T cell receptor beta chain is given with its context. As yet, its antigen is unknown. Repertoires were generated with immunoSEQ multiplex PCR, while TCRdb's copy carries only in-frame clones and drops some. The top ten hold around 1.5% of the sample, which has 86,000 or so clones, 93% seen once. This CDR3 has 15 amino acids. Germline V gene sequence: CDR1 SGHRS, CDR2 YFSETQ. V trimming: 0 bases; J trimming: 5 bases; junction bases outside the gene matches: 3. The data were obtained in a study of human versus mouse CDR3 diversity and MHC coevolution. About the research overall: Each sample yielded about 0.6 x 10^7 to 1.7 x 10^7 valid reads. Regarding the study as a whole: By iCHAO1, human TCR beta clonotypes numbered some 1.6 million, the most. On average, humans showed more CDR3 deletions and insertions than mice.

Cells were CD45RO-negative CD62L-positive naive CD4 T cells sorted from PBMCs. The sequence came from a person between 25 and 70 years old in good health. The chain joins TRBV5-1 to TRBJ2-4, with 9 bases identical to TRBD2. The specimen sequenced was naive CD4+ T cells from blood. Subset: CD45RO-negative CD62L-positive naive CD4 T cells. CDR3 DNA: TGCGCCAGCAGCTTGGGAGCGGGGGGACAAAACATTCAGTACTTC. This gives the protein CASSLGAGGQNIQYF. Together with reference TRBV5-1 and TRBJ2-4, the CDR3 gives the full variable domain: KAGVTQTPRYLIKTRGQQVTLSCSPISGHRSVSWYQQTPGQGLQFLFEYFSETQRNKGNFPGRFSGRQFSNSRSEMNVSTLELGDSALYLCASSLGAGGQNIQYFGAGTRLSVL.